The subject of this entry is one TCR beta chain. No cognate antigen has been identified for it. One base away there is no much larger clone; base qualities are not given. This entry comes from a study of blood T cell repertoires in COVID-19 (dated by TCRdb to 2018 to 2021). Describing the broader study: Collaborator samples came from the United States, Italy and Spain and covered acute and convalescent phases of COVID-19. The material from the prospective study consisted of cDNA or gDNA derived from T cells, B-cell-depleted T cells, or PBMCs. The dataset comprised deeply sampled blood TCRbeta repertoires from subjects exposed to, actively infected with, or recovered from COVID-19. A freely available public database, intended as a resource for researchers studying the immune response to SARS-CoV-2, is where the repertoires were released. Samples came from the ongoing ImmuneRACE study (first 160 participants) plus 1,254 subjects from 6 global collaborators. A de-identified subject ID, COVID-19 status, age in years and sex were almost always included in the sample metadata. Where available, HLA class I and class II types were taken from metadata supplied by the sample provider and were not determined by assay-based typing. On the study overall, not on this receptor specifically: The amount of clinical and demographic metadata varied by source and participant and was provided uncurated.

Participants in the prospective study were aged roughly 18 to 90 years, lived in some 24 United States geographic areas, and enrolled through a virtual design. In the prospective study, cohorts were assigned on the basis of participant-reported clinical history obtained from a screening survey and a study questionnaire. ImmuneRACE Cohort 3 recovered participants were defined by two consecutive negative NP/OP PCR tests, healthcare professional clearance, or symptom resolution. In the prospective study, whole blood, serum and a nasopharyngeal or oropharyngeal swab were collected from each participant by mobile phlebotomists. Additional blood draws and questionnaires over an approximately two-month period could optionally be provided by prospective study participants. Before DNA extraction, blood samples from the prospective study were shipped at room temperature or frozen. The germline V gene (reference sequence) yields SEHNR for CDR1 and FQNEAQ for CDR2. V gives up 0 bases and J gives up 0 bases, and the segment between their germline ends measures 12 bases. Including the terminal cysteine and phenylalanine, the CDR3 comprises 17 residues. CDR3 DNA is the only sequence kept; it has 51 bases, read in frame from the first base.

TCRbeta CDR3 regions were amplified from genomic DNA using the immunoSEQ Assay, a bias-controlled multiplex PCR. The study's own analysis went as follows. Within the assay, amplification of reference gene primers was used to estimate how many nucleated cells each sample contained. To quantify the absolute abundance of each unique TCRbeta CDR3 rearrangement, sequence reads were collapsed and filtered. For each sample, productive Simpson clonality was calculated as the square root of Simpson's diversity index over productive rearrangements. The clones in this table, taken by TCRdb from immuneACCESS, are in-frame only. Not every clone is retained; where verified, under half of the shortfall comes from an unresolved V gene, and the cause of the rest is unknown. That table furnishes V, J and clone size, whereas the DNA furnished D and trimming. This sample lists approximately 200,000 clones; 86% were detected once. Of the sample, around 8.6% falls within the top ten clones.

Sequences were obtained from PBMCs or T cells enriched from blood (not recorded which). The V and J genes are TRBV7-9 and TRBJ1-5; a tentative D match to TRBD1 spans 6 bases. This receptor was taken from a woman aged 30 to 39 who had recovered from COVID-19. The nucleotide sequence reads TGTGCCAGCAGCTTAGCACCAGGGGTGGGTAGCAATCAGCCCCAGCATTTT. Its amino acids are CASSLAPGVGSNQPQHF.